This T cell receptor beta chain was retrieved from a study of response to subunit inactivated influenza vaccine. Whole-study findings and limits: The authors put forward the suggestion that each seasonal influenza vaccination may bring in only a limited number of new T cells.

The CDR3 extends over 15 amino acids. With 2 bases removed from V and 5 bases from J, the gap between germline ends came to 15 bases. The germline V gene encodes CDR1 KGHSH and CDR2 LQKENI. As regards this clonotype: Its matching antigen is unknown.

Using its own MiXCR run on the RT-PCR reads, TCRdb lists one record per CDR3 protein. The sample has about half a million distinct CDR3 sequences, 11% seen once. The J gene is TRBJ2-5, the V gene TRBV18; D might be TRBD1 (5 bases). The receptor's source is a man aged 50-60 years who received an inactivated influenza vaccine. The specimen comprised PBMCs from blood, sampled 40 to 50 days after vaccination. CDR3 bases: TGTGCCAGCTCACCAAGGACACCCCTGGTGGAGACCCAGTACTTC. Its protein is CASSPRTPLVETQYF.